These 28 T cell receptor beta chains came from one sample sequenced in a study of cytomegalovirus exposure and HLA in healthy donors. PCR was performed using 60 Vbeta and 13 Jbeta primers. Clones were read by immunoSEQ multiplex PCR, and TCRdb kept only the in-frame ones, dropping some. This sample has roughly 180,000 clones, with around 80% found just once. Material for sequencing was PBMCs. The receptors derive from a male donor in good health and CMV-seronegative.

The chain joins TRBV5-4 to TRBJ1-2; weak D call: TRBD1 (5 bases). The germline gives CDR1 SGHNT, CDR2 YYREEE (reference sequence). Between the trimmed V and J ends, which lost 5 bases and 8 bases, there was a span of 19 bases. This CDR3 is 14 amino acids long. The CDR3 protein is CASSTRWGDEGYTF. CDR3 nucleotides: TGTGCCAGCAGTACCCGTTGGGGGGATGAAGGCTACACCTTC.

V gene TRBV25-1 combines with J gene TRBJ1-5; D gene uncertain. Germline assignment: CDR1 MGHDK and CDR2 SYGVNS. Trimming took 1 base from V and 0 from J, leaving 10 bases between them. There are 16 residues in the CDR3. CDR3 in amino acids: CASSESSQASNQPQHF. CDR3 bases: TGTGCCAGCAGTGAATCTTCCCAGGCTAGCAATCAGCCCCAGCATTTT.

This clone was recorded once. The chain is built from TRBV18 and TRBJ1-3; no clear D gene. The CDR3 totals 15 residues. Germline V gene sequence: CDR1 KGHSH, CDR2 LQKENI. Between the trimmed V and J ends, which lost 2 bases and 4 bases, there was a span of 12 bases. CDR3 sequence: CASSPKPTDGNTIYF. The CDR3 nucleotides read TGTGCCAGCTCACCAAAACCCACAGACGGAAACACCATATATTTT.

Only a few counts were recorded for this clone. The chain uses TRBV5-1 and TRBJ1-1; maybe TRBD1 (6 bases). CDR3 size: 14 residues. CDR1 is SGHRS and CDR2 is YFSETQ in the germline V gene. V was clipped by 6 bases and J by 1 base, with 13 bases between them. The CDR3 region has the DNA TGCGCCAGCACATACGGGACACAGAACACTGAAGCTTTCTTT. Translation: CASTYGTQNTEAFF.

V and J are TRBV25-1 and TRBJ2-4; D is undetermined. V was trimmed by 2 bases and J by 7 bases, leaving 9 bases between them. Germline CDR1 is MGHDK and CDR2 is SYGVNS. The CDR3 totals 13 residues. Here the CDR3 DNA reads TGTGCCAGCAGTGAACTGGCCCAGAACATTCAGTACTTC. Translating gives CASSELAQNIQYF.

The chain uses TRBV19 and TRBJ1-3; maybe TRBD1 (5 bases). Trimming took off 5 bases at V and 4 bases at J, with 15 bases between the two ends. Germline V gene data show CDR1 as LNHDA and CDR2 as SQIVND (reference sequence). The CDR3 runs to 15 residues. This CDR3 reads CASSPREGLGNTIYF. CDR3 coding DNA: TGTGCCAGTAGTCCTCGGGAGGGGCTCGGAAACACCATATATTTT. Variable domain in full (rest from reference TRBV19 and TRBJ1-3): DGGITQSPKYLFRKEGQNVTLSCEQNLNHDAMYWYRQDPGQGLRLIYYSQIVNDFQKGDIAEGYSVSREKKESFPLTVTSAQKNPTAFYLCASSPREGLGNTIYFGEGSWLTVV.

The chain couples TRBV14 to TRBJ2-2; 11 nucleotides match TRBD2. V was clipped by 1 base and J by 7 bases; unmatched bases: 8. This CDR3 is 17 amino acids long. Germline V CDR1 and CDR2: SGHDN, FVKESK. CDR3 nucleotides: TGTGCCAGCAGCCAAGCGCCTAGCGGGAGGATGGTCGGGGAGCTGTTTTTT. It codes for CASSQAPSGRMVGELFF.

The gene calls are TRBV28 and TRBJ1-2; TRBD1 agrees at 9 bases. The V gene's germline CDR1 is MDHEN and CDR2 SYDVKM. This CDR3 region has 14 residues. With V trimmed by 6 bases and J by 0 bases, 2 bases remained unmatched. The CDR3 coding sequence is TGTGCCAGCAGGCGACAGGGGGCTAACTATGGCTACACCTTC. Residues: CASRRQGANYGYTF.

This sequence joins TRBV6-1 and TRBJ2-7; possible D gene TRBD1, 5 bases. The V end was cut by 4 bases, the J end by 7 bases, with 17 bases between. The germline gives CDR1 MNHNS, CDR2 SASEGT. The CDR3 runs 14 residues. CDR3 region: CASSGTRSQGEQYF. The CDR3 DNA reads as TGTGCCAGCAGTGGGACCCGCTCCCAGGGAGAGCAGTACTTC.

CDR3 in amino acids: CASSLLLAGRQTQYF. The CDR3 DNA reads TGCGCCAGCAGCCTCCTACTAGCCGGGAGACAGACCCAGTACTTC. The J gene is TRBJ2-5, the V gene TRBV4-3, with D maybe TRBD2 (6 bases). CDR3 length: 15 amino acids. The ends were cut back, 4 bases at V and 6 bases at J, with 18 bases in the middle. Germline V gene lookup returns CDR1 LGHNA and CDR2 YSLEER.

The rearrangement uses TRBV6-1 and TRBJ2-2; 7 positions agree with TRBD1. The V segment lost 7 bases and the J segment 7 bases; nucleotides outside the gene matches: 3. This CDR3 contains 12 residues. Germline CDR1 and CDR2: MNHNS and SASEGT. Here the CDR3 DNA reads TGTGCCAGCAAACAGGGGCTCGGGGAGCTGTTTTTT. Translation: CASKQGLGELFF.

This clone was counted a few times. This chain uses TRBV28 with TRBJ2-7; D unresolved. The CDR3 runs to 12 residues. V lost 6 bases and J 2 bases, leaving 8 bases between the germline ends. The V gene's germline CDR1 is MDHEN and CDR2 SYDVKM. Here the CDR3 DNA reads TGTGCCAGCAGGACCCTAGCCTACGAGCAGTACTTC. It encodes CASRTLAYEQYF.

The chain joins TRBV27 to TRBJ2-7; 9 bases are a match to TRBD2. The CDR3 loop spans 15 amino acids. Losses at the gene ends were 0 bases for V and 4 bases for J; bases not matched to a gene: 4. CDR1 is MNHEY, CDR2 SMNVEV, per germline (reference sequence). The DNA for the CDR3 is TGTGCCAGCAGTTTATCGGCGGGAGGGCCTTACGAGCAGTACTTC. This codes for CASSLSAGGPYEQYF.

The rearrangement links TRBV9 to TRBJ2-5, with 11 bases fitting TRBD2. Matching the DNA end better, TRBJ2-7 makes the J call doubtful. The CDR3 has 14 residues. The V gene's germline CDR1 is SGDLS and CDR2 YYNGEE. The CDR3 reads CASSVGTSGYEQYF. Written as DNA, the CDR3 is TGTGCCAGCAGCGTAGGGACTAGCGGGTACGAGCAGTACTTC.

V and J are TRBV4-1 and TRBJ1-1; D remains ambiguous. Germline V lookup: CDR1 MGHRA, CDR2 YSYEKL. The CDR3 is 16 amino acids. V lost 2 bases, J lost 4 bases, and 17 bases lay in between. Here the CDR3 DNA reads TGCGCCAGCAGCCAACCAACAACCCGGGCGGGCACTGAAGCTTTCTTT. This sequence encodes CASSQPTTRAGTEAFF.

In this sample, this clone turned up once. The chain links TRBV7-9 to TRBJ2-7; a weak D match, TRBD1 (6 bases). This CDR3 comprises 13 residues. Trimming removed 5 bases from V and 2 bases from J, with 10 bases in between. Germline lookup yields CDR1 SEHNR and CDR2 FQNEAQ (reference sequence). CDR3 nucleotide sequence: TGTGCCAGCAGCCCAAGGACAGCCTACGAGCAGTACTTC. Its translation: CASSPRTAYEQYF.

This clone was seen a few times. The same CDR3 is also encoded by other DNA sequences in this sample. The chain has TRBV18 and TRBJ2-1; TRBD2 matches 8 bases. The ends lost 2 bases at V and 4 bases at J; junction bases unmatched: 1. Germline CDR1 is KGHSH and CDR2 is LQKENI. This CDR3 is built from 14 residues. CDR3 nucleotide sequence: TGTGCCAGCTCACCAAGCGGGGGATACAATGAGCAGTTCTTC. It codes for CASSPSGGYNEQFF.

This chain joins TRBV19 and TRBJ2-3, with 8 bases fitting TRBD1. This CDR3 has 15 amino acids. Germline values: CDR1 LNHDA, CDR2 SQIVND (reference sequence). J was trimmed by 0 bases and V by 3 bases; bases with no gene match: 2. The CDR3 protein is CASSMTGASTDTQYF. In DNA, the CDR3 is TGTGCCAGTAGTATGACAGGGGCTAGCACAGATACGCAGTATTTT.

The CDR3 DNA reads as TGCGCCAGCAGCTTGGCCGGTAGACAGATTGAGCAGTTCTTC. It specifies CASSLAGRQIEQFF. The genes are TRBV5-1 and TRBJ2-1; a possible D gene is TRBD1 (5 bases). The CDR3 has 14 amino acids. Germline CDR1 and CDR2: SGHRS and YFSETQ. V lost 0 bases and J 9 bases, leaving 13 bases between the germline ends.

The chain joins TRBV4-2 to TRBJ2-7, with unresolved D. Trimming stripped 2 bases from V and 4 bases from J, with 12 bases between. The CDR3 extends over 14 amino acids. CDR1 and CDR2 (germline): LGHNA, YNFKEQ. This CDR3 reads CASSQSLGEYEQYF. The CDR3 nucleotides are TGTGCCAGCAGCCAATCGCTAGGTGAATACGAGCAGTACTTC.

The CDR3 loop is CATSRPDRGYEQYF. The CDR3 DNA reads TGTGCCACCAGCAGACCCGACAGGGGATACGAGCAGTACTTC. The rearrangement links TRBV15 to TRBJ2-7, with 8 bases that match TRBD1. V shed 2 bases, J shed 4 bases, and the junction held 4 bases outside the gene matches. CDR1 is LNHNV, CDR2 YYDKDF, per germline (reference sequence). This CDR3 is 14 amino acids long.

The rearrangement links TRBV5-4 to TRBJ2-2, with no clear D. V was cut by 1 base and J by 7 bases, with 8 bases left in between. CDR1 is SGHNT, CDR2 YYREEE, per germline (reference sequence). There are 13 residues in the CDR3. CDR3 residues: CASSLSWHGELFF. The CDR3 bases are TGTGCCAGCAGCTTGTCATGGCACGGGGAGCTGTTTTTT.

In this sample, this clone turned up a few times. V gene TRBV4-1 combines with J gene TRBJ1-2, with TRBD1 matching 8 bases. V gave up 0 bases and J gave up 5 bases; unmatched junction bases: 5. Germline CDR1 is MGHRA and CDR2 is YSYEKL. There are 15 residues in the CDR3. Here the CDR3 DNA reads TGCGCCAGCAGCCAAGAACGGGACAGGACTTATGGCTACACCTTC. Amino acid sequence: CASSQERDRTYGYTF.

The genes are TRBV10-3 and TRBJ2-2; 7 bases are a match to TRBD1. Germline V lookup: CDR1 ENHRY, CDR2 SYGVKD. This CDR3 contains 14 residues. The junction had 2 bases not matched to a gene; V was cut back by 6 bases and J by 1 base. DNA for the CDR3: TGTGCCATCAGCAGGACAGGGAACACCGGGGAGCTGTTTTTT. It specifies CAISRTGNTGELFF.

The chain employs TRBV6-5 and TRBJ1-2, with D possibly matching TRBD1 (6 bases). Germline lookup yields CDR1 MNHEY and CDR2 SVGAGI. The V and J ends lost 6 bases and 4 bases respectively, with 12 bases between them. This CDR3 comprises 13 residues. The CDR3 loop is CASSRQASYGYTF. CDR3 coding DNA: TGTGCCAGCAGCCGACAGGCCTCCTATGGCTACACCTTC.

This rearrangement joins TRBV4-3 to TRBJ1-2; tentative D call: TRBD1 (6 bases). Trimming took 0 bases from V and 2 from J, leaving 13 bases between them. This CDR3 region has 16 residues. Germline lookup yields CDR1 LGHNA and CDR2 YSLEER. As DNA, the CDR3 is TGCGCCAGCAGCCAAGATCTACGGACAGTCAACTATGGCTACACCTTC. This sequence encodes CASSQDLRTVNYGYTF.

This clone was observed once. The V and J genes are TRBV18 and TRBJ1-1; D is undetermined. The CDR3 loop spans 14 amino acids. The ends were cut back, 6 bases at V and 0 bases at J, with 11 bases in the middle. Germline V CDR1 and CDR2: KGHSH, LQKENI. The DNA for the CDR3 is TGTGCCAGCTCCCTGAACAGCATGAACACTGAAGCTTTCTTT. Its translation: CASSLNSMNTEAFF.

The chain joins TRBV10-3 to TRBJ2-1; 7 positions match TRBD2. CDR3 length equals 16 residues. V was pared by 3 bases and J by 4 bases, with 9 bases of the junction left unmatched. Germline CDR1 ENHRY, CDR2 SYGVKD. The DNA for the CDR3 is TGTGCCATCAGTGACCTGGGCGGGAGATATTACAATGAGCAGTTCTTC. It translates to CAISDLGGRYYNEQFF.